The rows below give T cell receptor beta chains drawn from one sample of a study of human T cells and chemical hapten exposure. TCRdb fed the RACE reads into MiXCR, producing one record per CDR3 protein. The table has roughly 150,000 distinct CDR3 sequences, 28% seen once. Sequences were derived from whole blood, sampled in connection with sensitization to the hapten diphenylcyclopropenone (DPC). These receptors all come from a woman aged 18-29 years with alopecia areata. Some clones in this sample may be carry-over from other donors' samples. The CDR3 runs from the conserved cysteine through the conserved F or W. The D gene is left open where the match is weak. Part of the rows lack a size; the others show once, few, many or a class for expanded clones.

d_call	v_call	j_call	clone_size	cdr3_nt	cdr3_aa
TRBD1	TRBV5-1	TRBJ1-1	once	TGCGCCAGCAGCTTGTGGACAGGGGAAGGTACTGAAGCTTTCTTT	CASSLWTGEGTEAFF
-	TRBV7-2	TRBJ2-6	few	TGTGCCAGCAGCCCCCACGGTGCAAGGGGGGACGTCCTGACTTTC	CASSPHGARGDVLTF
-	TRBV24-1	TRBJ1-1	-	TGTGCCACCAGTGACATTACAGGGCAGACTGCTTTCTTT	CATSDITGQTAFF
-	TRBV29-1	TRBJ2-1	-	TGCAGCGTCTCTGCCTACAATGAGCAGTTCTTC	CSVSAYNEQFF
-	TRBV7-9	TRBJ2-7	-	TGTGCCAGCAGCTACGGAGGGAACGAGCAGTACTTC	CASSYGGNEQYF
-	TRBV4-1	TRBJ2-7	-	TGCGCCAGCAGCCAAGCAGGGGCCGAGCAGTACTTC	CASSQAGAEQYF
-	TRBV29-1	TRBJ2-7	-	TGCAGCGTTGAAGTCGCCGCTCATCAGTACTTC	CSVEVAAHQYF
TRBD2	TRBV4-1	TRBJ2-1	few	TGCGCCAGCAGCCAAGGGGAGGGTGGACGGCAGTTCTTC	CASSQGEGGRQFF
TRBD1	TRBV20-1	TRBJ2-7	few	TGCAGTGCTTACAGGGGGCCCTACGAGCAGTACTTC	CSAYRGPYEQYF
-	TRBV3-1	TRBJ1-3	-	TGTGCCAGCAGCCAACAGGCATCTTCTGGAAACACCATATATTTT	CASSQQASSGNTIYF
-	TRBV7-8	TRBJ2-3	few	TGTGCCAGCAGCTCGCTCAGGGTCCAGGCAGATACGCAGTATTTT	CASSSLRVQADTQYF